This T cell receptor beta chain was captured by sequencing in a study of prognosis after radiotherapy for stage I lung cancer. For the study at large: Enrolled patients (approximately twelve men, 6 women) had a median age of about 74 years and an age range of roughly 53 to 90 years.

TCR beta CDR3 amplification from genomic DNA was performed by two-round multiplex PCR. TRBV and TRBJ genes each had their own specific primers in first-round PCR. Universal primers were used in the second PCR round. In TCRdb, the multiplex PCR reads were re-called with MiXCR into one record per CDR3 protein. The sample yields 25,000 to 35,000 distinct CDR3 sequences, approximately 46% seen once. In germline, CDR1 is SGHDN, CDR2 FVKESK. This CDR3 is built from 15 residues. Germline trimming cut 0 bases from V and 10 bases from J; bases unmatched to any gene: 6. Study-wide results and caveats: Some patients went on to develop distant metastases. Their Shannon entropy after stereotactic body radiation therapy was lower, and its change from baseline was also lower. TRBV and TRBJ gene usage reportedly differed between patients with and without metastases.

This clonotype has ten or more counts. Its specificity is not known. The specimen was PBMCs, collected before or after stereotactic body radiation therapy (not recorded which). The rearrangement joins TRBV14 to TRBJ1-6; 7 bases align to TRBD1. The origin of this receptor is a donor over 45 with non-small cell lung cancer. In nucleotides, the CDR3 is TGTGCCAGCAGCCAAGAACACAGGGGAATCTCACCCCTCCACTTT. This codes for CASSQEHRGISPLHF.